Each of the 5 T cell receptor beta chains below was sequenced from the same sample in a study of shared clonotypes between healthy human individuals (dated by TCRdb to about 2020). Receptor libraries were prepared by the immunoSEQ multiplex PCR assay. TCRdb re-hosts the immuneACCESS table, in-frame sequences only. Its copies lack some clones; in the studies checked, an unresolved V gene accounts for under half of them, and the cause for the rest is not known. This sample has around 240,000 clones in its table, and approximately 65% of those were observed once. The ten top clones hold around 10% of the sample. The sequenced sample consisted of memory CD4+ T cells sorted from blood. The cell subset or site label on this specimen signifies: CD45RA-negative fraction. The receptors stem from a man aged 25 to 40 in good health.

This clone turned up a few times. The J gene is TRBJ1-2, the V gene TRBV29-1, with 9 bases that match TRBD1. The CDR3 runs to 13 residues. V shed 6 bases, J shed 3 bases, and the junction held 5 bases outside the gene matches. The V gene's germline CDR1 is SQVTM and CDR2 ANQGSEA. CDR3 loop: CSVSQGAYYGYTF. The CDR3 DNA follows: TGCAGCGTCTCACAGGGGGCCTACTATGGCTACACCTTC.

The J gene is TRBJ2-4, the V gene TRBV14, with unresolved D. The germline V and J ends were trimmed by 4 bases and 0 bases, with 10 bases remaining between them. This CDR3 contains 15 residues. In germline, CDR1 is SGHDN, CDR2 FVKESK. The CDR3 loop is CASSLIHGAKNIQYF. The CDR3 DNA follows: TGTGCCAGCAGCCTGATACATGGAGCCAAAAACATTCAGTACTTC.

The chain uses TRBV30 and TRBJ2-1, with 12 bases lining up with TRBD2. V trimming: 3 bases; J trimming: 8 bases; junction bases outside the gene matches: 5. Germline loops: CDR1 GTSNPN, CDR2 SVGIG (reference sequence). The CDR3 runs to 14 residues. The CDR3 DNA reads TGTGCCTGGAGACCGGGACTAGCGGGTGATGAGCAGTTCTTC. This codes for CAWRPGLAGDEQFF.

This chain connects TRBV11-1 to TRBJ2-1, with 8 bases that match TRBD2. Germline CDR1 reads SGHAT; CDR2 reads FQDESV (reference sequence). CDR3 size: 17 residues. V was clipped by 0 bases and J by 4 bases; unmatched bases: 8. The CDR3 DNA reads TGTGCCAGCAGCTTAGCGTTCGCGGGAGGATCGTACAATGAGCAGTTCTTC. It specifies CASSLAFAGGSYNEQFF.

This clone has a single count. This chain uses TRBV7-2 with TRBJ2-5; perhaps TRBD2 as D (5 bases). The ends were cut back, 0 bases at V and 5 bases at J, with 13 bases in the middle. The CDR3 runs to 15 residues. CDR1 is SGHTA and CDR2 is FQGNSA in the germline V gene. CDR3 sequence reads: CASSLAWGVGETQYF. CDR3 DNA sequence: TGTGCCAGCAGCTTAGCGTGGGGAGTGGGGGAGACCCAGTACTTC.